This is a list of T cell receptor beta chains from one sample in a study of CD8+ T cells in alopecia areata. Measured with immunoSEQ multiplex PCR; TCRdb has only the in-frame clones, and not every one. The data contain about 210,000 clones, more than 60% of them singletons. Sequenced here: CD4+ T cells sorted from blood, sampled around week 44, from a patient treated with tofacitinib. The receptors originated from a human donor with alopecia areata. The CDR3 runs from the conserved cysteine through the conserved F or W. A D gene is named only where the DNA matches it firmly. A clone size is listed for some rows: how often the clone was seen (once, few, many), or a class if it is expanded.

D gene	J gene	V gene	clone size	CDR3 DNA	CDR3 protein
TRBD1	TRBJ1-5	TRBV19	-	TGTGCCAGTAGTCTTGGGACAGGGGGACAGCCCCAGCATTTT	CASSLGTGGQPQHF
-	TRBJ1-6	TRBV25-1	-	TGTGCCAGCAGTGACGACCCCTATAATTCACCCCTCCACTTT	CASSDDPYNSPLHF
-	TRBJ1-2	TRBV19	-	TGTGCCAGTAGTATTCCCATTGGACAGCCTTATGGCTACACCTTC	CASSIPIGQPYGYTF
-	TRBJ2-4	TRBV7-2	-	TGTGCCAGCAGCTTGCTAGCCGCGAGGAACATTCAGTACTTC	CASSLLAARNIQYF
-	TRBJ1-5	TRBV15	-	TGTGCCACCAGCAAGGGTGCGGGCAATCAGCCCCAGCATTTT	CATSKGAGNQPQHF
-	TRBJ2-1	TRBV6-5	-	TGTGCCAGCAGTTACGGTAGCGGTGAAAATTACAATGAGCAGTTCTTC	CASSYGSGENYNEQFF
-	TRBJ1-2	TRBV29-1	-	TGCAGCGTAAGACGGGACGGGAGCTATGGCTACACCTTC	CSVRRDGSYGYTF
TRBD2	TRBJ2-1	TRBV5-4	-	TGTGCCAGCAGCTCCCCTAAAGCGGGGGCCGTCAATGAGCAGTTCTTC	CASSSPKAGAVNEQFF
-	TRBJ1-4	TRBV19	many	TGTGCCAGTAGTATGCGAGGCCGAACAACTAATGAAAAACTGTTTTTT	CASSMRGRTTNEKLFF
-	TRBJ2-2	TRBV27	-	TGTGCCAGCAGCACACCCCCGGGGAACACCGGGGAGCTGTTTTTT	CASSTPPGNTGELFF
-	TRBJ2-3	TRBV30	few	TGTGCCTGGAGTGTAGGCAGGGCCTTCGGCACAGATACGCAGTATTTT	CAWSVGRAFGTDTQYF
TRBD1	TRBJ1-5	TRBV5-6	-	TGTGCCAGCAGCTTGGGACAGGGGGGCAATCAGCCCCAGCATTTT	CASSLGQGGNQPQHF
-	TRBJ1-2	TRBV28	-	TGTGCCAGCACGGAAGGGGCGACCCCCAATGGCTACACCTTC	CASTEGATPNGYTF
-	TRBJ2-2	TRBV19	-	TGTGCCAGTAGCCCGGCGGTTGTAGCCGGGGAGCTGTTTTTT	CASSPAVVAGELFF
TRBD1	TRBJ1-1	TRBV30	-	TGTGCCTGGACCCGACAGGGGGCAATAAGGCCTGAAGCTTTCTTT	CAWTRQGAIRPEAFF
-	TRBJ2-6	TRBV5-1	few	TGCGCCAGCAGCTTGGAATGGTCTGGGGCCAACGTCCTGACTTTC	CASSLEWSGANVLTF
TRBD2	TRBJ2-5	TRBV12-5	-	TGTGCTAGTGGTTTGGTTTCTAGCGGGGGGTTCCAAGAGACCCAGTACTTC	CASGLVSSGGFQETQYF
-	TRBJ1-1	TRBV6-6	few	TGTGCCAGCACAGCGACAACCAACACTGAAGCTTTCTTT	CASTATTNTEAFF
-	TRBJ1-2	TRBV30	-	TGTGCCTGGAGCTCGACGGTCTATGGCTACACCTTC	CAWSSTVYGYTF
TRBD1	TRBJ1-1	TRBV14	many	TGTGCCAGCAGCCAAGTGACAGGGGGAGCTTTCTTT	CASSQVTGGAFF
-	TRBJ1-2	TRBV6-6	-	TGTGCCGGAAAGGGGAGCAACAACTATGGCTACACCTTC	CAGKGSNNYGYTF
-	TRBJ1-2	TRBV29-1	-	TGCAGCGTTGAGGAAGCCAGACTTAACTATGGCTACACCTTC	CSVEEARLNYGYTF
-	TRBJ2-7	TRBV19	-	TGTGCCAGTAGTCGAGGGGAAGGCGAGCAGTACTTC	CASSRGEGEQYF
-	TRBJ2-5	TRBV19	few	TGTGCCAGTAGTATAGGGGTTACCGGCGAGACCCAGTACTTC	CASSIGVTGETQYF
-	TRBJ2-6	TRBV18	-	TGTGCCAGCTCACCTGGTGGCTCTGGGGCCAACGTCCTGACTTTC	CASSPGGSGANVLTF
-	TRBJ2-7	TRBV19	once	TGTGCCAGTAGTCCCGATTACTACGAGCAGTACTTC	CASSPDYYEQYF
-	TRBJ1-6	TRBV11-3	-	TGTGCCAGCAGCCCCAGAGATTCACCCCTCCACTTT	CASSPRDSPLHF
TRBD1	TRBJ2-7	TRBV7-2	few	TGTGCCAGCAGACTAAGTTGGACAGGGAGGAACGAGCAGTACTTC	CASRLSWTGRNEQYF
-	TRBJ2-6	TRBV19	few	TGTGCCACCCAAGGAATCTCTGGGGCCAACGTCCTGACTTTC	CATQGISGANVLTF
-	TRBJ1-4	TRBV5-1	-	TGCGCCAGCAGCGGGACGGAGGAAAAACTGTTTTTT	CASSGTEEKLFF
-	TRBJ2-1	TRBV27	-	TGTGCCAGCAGTTTACTGCCAGTAAATTACAATGAACAGTTCTTC	CASSLLPVNYNEQFF
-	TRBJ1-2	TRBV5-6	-	TGTGCCAGCAGCTTGGTAAGAGAATATGGCTACACCTTC	CASSLVREYGYTF
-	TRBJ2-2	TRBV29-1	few	TGCAGCGTTTTGGGTTCCGGGGAGCTGTTTTTT	CSVLGSGELFF
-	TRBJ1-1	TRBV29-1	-	TGCAGCGTTGCCCGAGACCCTTTTTACACTGAAGCTTTCTTT	CSVARDPFYTEAFF
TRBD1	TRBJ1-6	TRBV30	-	TGTGCCTGGAGTGCTTCGGGACAGGGGAATTCACCCCTCCACTTT	CAWSASGQGNSPLHF
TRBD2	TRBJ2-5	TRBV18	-	TGTGCCACGTCCAAGCTGGCGGGGGGGCCGGAGACCCAGTACTTC	CATSKLAGGPETQYF
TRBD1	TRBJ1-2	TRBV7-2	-	TGTGCCAGCAGCCCCCGGACAGGGGGCTACACCTTC	CASSPRTGGYTF
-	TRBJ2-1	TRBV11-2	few	TGTGCCAGCAGCCGGACACTTAATGAGCAGTTCTTC	CASSRTLNEQFF
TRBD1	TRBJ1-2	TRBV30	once	TGTGCCTGGAGTGATCGGACAGGGGGCTGGTATGGCTACACCTTC	CAWSDRTGGWYGYTF
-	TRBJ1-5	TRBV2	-	TGTGCCAGCAGCAGGGTCGGTTCGGGCAATCAGCCCCAGCATTTT	CASSRVGSGNQPQHF
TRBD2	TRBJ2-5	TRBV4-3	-	TGCGCCAGCAGCCGAGTGAGCGGGGGCCCGCAAGAGACCCAGTACTTC	CASSRVSGGPQETQYF
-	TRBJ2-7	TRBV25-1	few	TGTGCCAGCAGCGGGGGGGACAGGGACCACGAGCAGTACTTC	CASSGGDRDHEQYF
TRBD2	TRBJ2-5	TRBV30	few	TGTGCCTGGAGTGGCGGGACTAGCGGGAACCAAGAGACCCAGTACTTC	CAWSGGTSGNQETQYF
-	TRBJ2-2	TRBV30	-	TGTGCCTGGAGTCCAGAGGGATGGTCGGGCACCGGGGAGCTGTTTTTT	CAWSPEGWSGTGELFF